The clone carrying this T cell receptor beta chain has a handful of counts. Antigen: not known. Primers included in the PCR were 60 Vbeta and 13 Jbeta primers. Assay: immunoSEQ multiplex PCR; the TCRdb copy retains only in-frame clones and omits some. Of roughly 99,000 clones detected, approximately 75% appear once; the ten largest clones hold 3.8%. This record comes from a study of cytomegalovirus exposure and HLA in healthy donors. Study observations and caveats: CMV serostatus stood as the only immune exposure information on hand. Cytomegalovirus status was reportedly diagnosed by the classifier with high specificity and sensitivity. Looking again later, the authors saw that most CMV-associated TCR beta chains seemed HLA-restricted. Indistinguishability led to the exclusion of some V segments, TRBV6-2 and TRBV6-3 included.

Germline V CDR1 and CDR2: SGHRS, YFSETQ. Trimming left V 3 bases short and J 0 bases short, with 10 bases between. The CDR3 loop spans 15 amino acids. The sample consisted of PBMCs. The chain combines TRBV5-1 with TRBJ1-3; possibly TRBD1 for D (6 bases). The receptor's source is a woman between 35 and 50 years old in good health and CMV-seronegative. CDR3 protein: CASSSKGGSGNTIYF. In DNA form, the CDR3 reads TGCGCCAGCAGCTCCAAAGGGGGCTCTGGAAACACCATATATTTT. Variable domain in full (rest from reference TRBV5-1 and TRBJ1-3): KAGVTQTPRYLIKTRGQQVTLSCSPISGHRSVSWYQQTPGQGLQFLFEYFSETQRNKGNFPGRFSGRQFSNSRSEMNVSTLELGDSALYLCASSSKGGSGNTIYFGEGSWLTVV.